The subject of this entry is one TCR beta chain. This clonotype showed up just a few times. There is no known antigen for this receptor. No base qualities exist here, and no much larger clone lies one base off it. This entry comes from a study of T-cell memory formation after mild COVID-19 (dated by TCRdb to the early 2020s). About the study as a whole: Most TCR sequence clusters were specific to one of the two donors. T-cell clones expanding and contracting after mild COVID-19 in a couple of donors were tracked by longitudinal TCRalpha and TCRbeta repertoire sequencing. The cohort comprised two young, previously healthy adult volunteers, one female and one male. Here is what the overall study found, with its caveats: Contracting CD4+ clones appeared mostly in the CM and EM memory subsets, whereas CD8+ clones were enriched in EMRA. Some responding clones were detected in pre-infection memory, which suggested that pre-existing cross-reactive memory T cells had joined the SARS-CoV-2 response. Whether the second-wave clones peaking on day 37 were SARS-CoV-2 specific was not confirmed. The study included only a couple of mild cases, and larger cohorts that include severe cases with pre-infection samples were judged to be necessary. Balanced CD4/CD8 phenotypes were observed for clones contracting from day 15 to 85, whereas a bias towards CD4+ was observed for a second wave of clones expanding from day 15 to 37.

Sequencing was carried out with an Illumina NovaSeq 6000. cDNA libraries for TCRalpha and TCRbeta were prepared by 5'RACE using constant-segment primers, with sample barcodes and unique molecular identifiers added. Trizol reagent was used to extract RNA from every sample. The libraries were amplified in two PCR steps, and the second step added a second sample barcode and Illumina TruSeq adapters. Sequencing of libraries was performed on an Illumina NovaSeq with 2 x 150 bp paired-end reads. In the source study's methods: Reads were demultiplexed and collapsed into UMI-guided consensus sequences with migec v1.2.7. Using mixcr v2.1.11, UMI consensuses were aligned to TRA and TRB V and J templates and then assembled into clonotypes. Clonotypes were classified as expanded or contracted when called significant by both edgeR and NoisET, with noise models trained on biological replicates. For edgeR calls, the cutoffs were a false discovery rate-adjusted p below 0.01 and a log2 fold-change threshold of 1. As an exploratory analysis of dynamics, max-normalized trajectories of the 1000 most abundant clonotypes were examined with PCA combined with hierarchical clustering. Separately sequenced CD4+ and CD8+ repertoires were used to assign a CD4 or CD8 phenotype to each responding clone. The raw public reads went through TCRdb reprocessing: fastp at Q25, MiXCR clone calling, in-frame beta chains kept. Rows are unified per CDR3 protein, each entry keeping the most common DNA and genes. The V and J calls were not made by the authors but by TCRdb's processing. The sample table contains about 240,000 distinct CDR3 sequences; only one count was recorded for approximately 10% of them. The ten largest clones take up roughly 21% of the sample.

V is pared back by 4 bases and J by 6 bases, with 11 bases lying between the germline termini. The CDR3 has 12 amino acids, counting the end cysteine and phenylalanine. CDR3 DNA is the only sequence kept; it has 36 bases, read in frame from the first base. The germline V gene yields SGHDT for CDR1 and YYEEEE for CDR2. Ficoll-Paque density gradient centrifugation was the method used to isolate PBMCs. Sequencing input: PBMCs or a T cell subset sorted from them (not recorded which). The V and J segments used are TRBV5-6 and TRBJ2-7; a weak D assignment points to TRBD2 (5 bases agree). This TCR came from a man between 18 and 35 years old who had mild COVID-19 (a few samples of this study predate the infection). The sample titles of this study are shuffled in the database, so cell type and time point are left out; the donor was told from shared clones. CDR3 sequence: CASSTASREQYF. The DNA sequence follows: TGTGCCAGCAGCACTGCTAGCCGCGAGCAGTACTTC.